The 30 T cell receptor beta chains in this list originate from one sample, sequenced in a study of blood T cell repertoires in COVID-19. Profiled with immunoSEQ multiplex PCR; TCRdb holds only in-frame clones, not every one. The sample contains about 100,000 clones, approximately 86% of which appear only once. Sequencing input: peripheral blood. Every receptor here comes from a woman in her 50s with COVID-19, enrolled during active disease.

The genes are TRBV9 and TRBJ1-1, with 9 bases aligning to TRBD1. CDR1 SGDLS and CDR2 YYNGEE come from the germline V gene. CDR3 length equals 17 residues. J gave up 4 bases and V 5 bases, and 15 bases lay outside the gene matches. In DNA form, the CDR3 reads TGTGCCAGCAGTGACAATCCGGGACAGGGAGCGGGCACTGAAGCTTTCTTT. Translated, it gives CASSDNPGQGAGTEAFF.

CDR3 nucleotide sequence: TGCGCCAGCAGGGCAGGGGGCGATGGCTACACCTTC. Encoded protein: CASRAGGDGYTF. V is TRBV5-1 and J is TRBJ1-2; TRBD1 matches at 8 bases. Looked up from germline, CDR1 is SGHRS and CDR2 is YFSETQ. J was trimmed by 6 bases and V by 5 bases; bases with no gene match: 3. CDR3 length equals 12 residues.

The genes are TRBV10-3 and TRBJ2-1; 9 bases fit TRBD1. Germline V gene lookup returns CDR1 ENHRY and CDR2 SYGVKD. The CDR3 has 15 residues. The ends lost 4 bases at V and 4 bases at J; junction bases unmatched: 5. CDR3 DNA: TGTGCCATCAGTGGACCGGGACAGGGATACAATGAGCAGTTCTTC. Its translation: CAISGPGQGYNEQFF.

The genes are TRBV5-1 and TRBJ1-5, with D possibly TRBD1 on 5 matching bases. CDR3 size: 15 residues. The germline CDR1 and CDR2 sequences are SGHRS and YFSETQ. V was clipped by 0 bases and J by 1 base, with 8 bases between them. The DNA for the CDR3 is TGCGCCAGCAGCTTGGGAACAGGAAGCAATCAGCCCCAGCATTTT. Translated: CASSLGTGSNQPQHF.

The chain has TRBV4-1 and TRBJ2-1; 11 bases match TRBD2. Germline CDR1 reads MGHRA; CDR2 reads YSYEKL. Losses at the gene ends were 1 base for V and 5 bases for J; bases not matched to a gene: 16. This CDR3 is 20 amino acids long. The CDR3 bases are TGCGCCAGCAGCCAAGGACGATCCCCCTATACTAGCGGGGGAAACAATGAGCAGTTCTTC. Amino acid sequence: CASSQGRSPYTSGGNNEQFF.

The V call is TRBV14, the J call TRBJ2-5; the match to TRBD2 covers 10 bases. The CDR3 totals 16 residues. Germline-derived CDR1 and CDR2 are SGHDN and FVKESK. V lost 1 base and J lost 6; bases outside the gene matches: 8. The CDR3 here is CASSQGTSGGSKTQYF. For the CDR3, the DNA is TGTGCCAGCAGCCAAGGGACTAGCGGAGGCAGTAAGACCCAGTACTTC.

The V and J genes are TRBV6-5 and TRBJ2-7, with D perhaps TRBD1 (6 bases). CDR1 is MNHEY, CDR2 SVGAGI, per germline. The V end lost 6 bases, the J end lost 4 bases, and 16 bases lay between the germline ends. The CDR3 length is 14 residues. The CDR3 sequence: CASSTSGHLYEQYF. The CDR3 coding sequence is TGTGCCAGCAGCACGTCGGGACACCTATACGAGCAGTACTTC.

The chain uses TRBV19 and TRBJ2-5, with a weak D call TRBD2 (5 bases). CDR3 length equals 14 residues. Trimming stripped 3 bases from V and 1 base from J, with 9 bases between. The V gene's germline CDR1 is LNHDA and CDR2 SQIVND (reference sequence). The DNA of the CDR3 is TGTGCCAGTAGTATCGGACTGATCCAAGAGACCCAGTACTTC. Translated, it gives CASSIGLIQETQYF.

V usage is TRBV6-6 and J usage is TRBJ1-2, with a weak D call TRBD1 (6 bases). The CDR3 length is 15 residues. Germline V CDR1 and CDR2: MNHNY, SVGAGI (reference sequence). Trimming shortened V by 0 bases and J by 4 bases, and 12 bases separated the two germline ends. DNA of the CDR3: TGTGCCAGCAGTTACTCGTCAGGGGCCATCTATGGCTACACCTTC. This sequence encodes CASSYSSGAIYGYTF.

V is TRBV30 and J is TRBJ1-2; unclear D gene. This CDR3 is built from 14 residues. The V gene's germline CDR1 is GTSNPN and CDR2 SVGIG (reference sequence). Trimming removed 4 bases from V and 6 bases from J, with 18 bases in between. The CDR3 region has the DNA TGTGCCTGGATTATAAGGGAGCGTACTGATGGCTACACCTTC. Amino acids: CAWIIRERTDGYTF.

The chain is built from TRBV20-1 and TRBJ2-1; 9 nucleotides match TRBD2. This CDR3 contains 14 residues. V lost 3 bases, J lost 8 bases, and 8 bases stayed unmatched. Germline V gives CDR1 DFQATT, CDR2 SNEGSKA (reference sequence). In DNA, the CDR3 is TGCAGTGCTAGTAGCGGGGGTAGGGGATATGAGCAGTTCTTC. This sequence encodes CSASSGGRGYEQFF.

The J gene is TRBJ1-5, the V gene TRBV18; 9 bases are shared with TRBD1. Trimming removed 2 bases from V and 3 bases from J; junction bases left unmatched: 2. The CDR3 runs to 15 residues. Germline V lookup: CDR1 KGHSH, CDR2 LQKENI. This CDR3 is CASSPGTGNNQPQHF. Here the CDR3 DNA reads TGTGCCAGCTCACCAGGGACAGGGAACAATCAGCCCCAGCATTTT.

The J gene is TRBJ2-1, the V gene TRBV20-1, with 9 bases aligning to TRBD2. The germline V gene has CDR1 DFQATT and CDR2 SNEGSKA (reference sequence). The CDR3 consists of 14 residues. J gave up 4 bases and V 3 bases, and 4 bases lay outside the gene matches. CDR3 nucleotides: TGCAGTGCTAGTGCTAGCGGGGTATACAATGAGCAGTTCTTC. Residues: CSASASGVYNEQFF.

The table lists this clone with a few counts. The V call is TRBV3-1 (or the pseudogene TRBV3-2), the J call TRBJ1-1; D ambiguous. CDR3 length: 12 amino acids. Trimming stripped 5 bases from V and 7 bases from J, with 11 bases between. CDR1 and CDR2 from the germline V gene are LGHDT and YNNKEL (reference sequence). The CDR3 DNA follows: TGTGCCAGCAGCACCCGAGCCGGTGAAGCTTTCTTT. Protein product: CASSTRAGEAFF.

This chain's CDR3 is CASSESGGTPLHF. The CDR3 region has the DNA TGTGCCAGCAGTGAGTCAGGGGGGACACCCCTCCACTTT. V usage is TRBV2 and J usage is TRBJ1-6; TRBD1 aligns across 7 bases. The germline gives CDR1 SNHLY, CDR2 FYNNEI. This CDR3 contains 13 residues. After removal of 3 bases from V and 11 bases from J, the junction contained 4 bases not matched to a gene.

This clone was seen once. The genes are TRBV6-1 and TRBJ1-6; the D gene is possibly TRBD1 (6 bases). Trimming left V 4 bases short and J 0 bases short, with 10 bases between. CDR1 and CDR2 from the germline V gene are MNHNS and SASEGT. The CDR3 runs to 16 residues. The CDR3, as DNA: TGTGCCAGCAGTGGCCACAGGGCCTCCTATAATTCACCCCTCCACTTT. Translation: CASSGHRASYNSPLHF.

The gene calls are TRBV5-1 and TRBJ2-2, with TRBD1 matching 11 bases. Looked up from germline, CDR1 is SGHRS and CDR2 is YFSETQ. V shed 4 bases, J shed 7 bases, and the junction held 9 bases outside the gene matches. The CDR3 is 16 amino acids. As DNA, the CDR3 is TGCGCCAGCAGCAGGGACCCGGGACAGGGGGTCGGGGAGCTGTTTTTT. It yields the protein CASSRDPGQGVGELFF. The full variable domain, in which reference TRBV5-1 and TRBJ2-2 provide the parts outside the CDR3, is KAGVTQTPRYLIKTRGQQVTLSCSPISGHRSVSWYQQTPGQGLQFLFEYFSETQRNKGNFPGRFSGRQFSNSRSEMNVSTLELGDSALYLCASSRDPGQGVGELFFGEGSRLTVL.

The J gene is TRBJ1-1, the V gene TRBV2; 9 bases map to TRBD1. The CDR3 runs to 13 residues. The V and J ends lost 9 bases and 5 bases, in that order; junction bases with no gene match: 7. Germline V gene data show CDR1 as SNHLY and CDR2 as FYNNEI. CDR3: CARGQGLRTEAFF. The CDR3 coding sequence is TGTGCCAGAGGACAGGGGTTGCGTACTGAAGCTTTCTTT.

The J gene is TRBJ2-3, the V gene TRBV28, with 9 bases identical to TRBD2. CDR3 size: 15 residues. The germline gives CDR1 MDHEN, CDR2 SYDVKM. Trimming removed 4 bases from V and 5 bases from J; junction bases left unmatched: 7. CDR3 region: CASSSAGGPGDTQYF. CDR3 DNA sequence: TGTGCCAGCAGTTCCGCGGGGGGGCCGGGAGATACGCAGTATTTT.

The rearrangement joins TRBV5-1 to TRBJ1-3; D unresolved. Trimming removed 4 bases at V and 2 bases at J, with 13 bases between. Germline V gives CDR1 SGHRS, CDR2 YFSETQ. This CDR3 region has 15 residues. CDR3 DNA sequence: TGCGCCAGCAGCCCACAGAGCTTGGCTGGAAACACCATATATTTT. Amino acid sequence: CASSPQSLAGNTIYF.

The gene calls are TRBV5-4 and TRBJ2-7; 9 nucleotides line up with TRBD2. Losses at the gene ends were 4 bases for V and 3 bases for J; bases not matched to a gene: 8. This CDR3 has 15 amino acids. Germline-derived CDR1 and CDR2 are SGHNT and YYREEE (reference sequence). This CDR3 reads CASSPGGLAHYEQYF. CDR3 nucleotides: TGTGCCAGCAGCCCGGGGGGACTAGCTCACTACGAGCAGTACTTC.

V is TRBV6-5 and J is TRBJ2-1; tentative D call: TRBD1 (6 bases). CDR3 length: 14 amino acids. CDR1 is MNHEY and CDR2 is SVGAGI in the germline V gene. The V end lost 6 bases, the J end lost 9 bases, and 18 bases lay between the germline ends. The CDR3 DNA sequence: TGTGCCAGCAGAATGCCATCAGGGGCAGGTGAGCAGTTCTTC. Protein: CASRMPSGAGEQFF.

The CDR3 is CASSQGTVNNEQFF. DNA for the CDR3: TGCGCCAGCAGCCAAGGGACAGTAAACAATGAGCAGTTCTTC. The V gene is TRBV4-1, the J gene TRBJ2-1, with TRBD1 as a possible D gene (6 bases). CDR1 and CDR2 from the germline V gene are MGHRA and YSYEKL. This CDR3 is 14 amino acids long. Between the trimmed V and J ends, which lost 1 base and 5 bases, there was a span of 9 bases.

The chain recombines TRBV28 with TRBJ1-5; TRBD1 aligns across 9 bases. Unmatched junction bases numbered 6, after V lost 6 bases and J lost 3 bases. Per germline, CDR1 MDHEN and CDR2 SYDVKM. The CDR3 extends over 15 amino acids. CDR3 in amino acids: CASSPGDRANQPQHF. The DNA for the CDR3 is TGTGCCAGCAGCCCTGGGGACAGGGCCAATCAGCCCCAGCATTTT.

DNA of the CDR3: TGTGCCAGCAGCCCCCAGGGATATGAGCAGTTCTTC. It is translated as CASSPQGYEQFF. V and J are TRBV7-3 and TRBJ2-1; the D gene is possibly TRBD1 (5 bases). The CDR3 runs 12 residues. Trimming stripped 5 bases from V and 8 bases from J, with 10 bases between. Germline loops: CDR1 SGHTA, CDR2 FQGTGA.

The chain joins TRBV6-5 to TRBJ1-1, with a weak D call TRBD1 (5 bases). The ends were cut back, 2 bases at V and 4 bases at J, with 11 bases in the middle. Germline CDR1 reads MNHEY; CDR2 reads SVGAGI. This CDR3 has 14 residues. CDR3 sequence reads: CASSYGPGGTEAFF. The CDR3, as DNA: TGTGCCAGCAGTTACGGGCCGGGGGGCACTGAAGCTTTCTTT.

The chain is built from TRBV6-5 and TRBJ1-5; D is uncertain. This CDR3 is 13 amino acids long. Between the trimmed V and J ends, which lost 8 bases and 2 bases, there was a span of 10 bases. CDR1 and CDR2 (germline): MNHEY, SVGAGI. The CDR3 DNA follows: TGTGCCAGCCTTGACTTTGGCAATCAGCCCCAGCATTTT. Residues: CASLDFGNQPQHF.

This clone has only one observation. This chain uses TRBV13 with TRBJ2-7; tentatively, D is TRBD1 (5 bases). V gave up 5 bases and J gave up 3 bases, with 20 bases separating them. The germline V gene encodes CDR1 PRHDT and CDR2 FYEKMQ (reference sequence). This CDR3 has 16 amino acids. The CDR3 DNA is TGTGCCAGCAGCCTAGAGACGACAGTAAATAACTACGAGCAGTACTTC. This sequence encodes CASSLETTVNNYEQYF.

This chain joins TRBV24-1 and TRBJ2-7; 8 nucleotides match TRBD1. Germline trimming cut 10 bases from V and 3 bases from J; bases unmatched to any gene: 7. The CDR3 spans 13 residues. CDR1 is KGHDR and CDR2 is SFDVKD in the germline V gene. The CDR3 DNA reads as TGTGCCACGCAGGACAGGGTTAACTACGAGCAGTACTTC. Its translation: CATQDRVNYEQYF.

The chain employs TRBV28 and TRBJ2-7, with 12 positions matching TRBD2. The CDR3 totals 15 residues. Germline V gene lookup returns CDR1 MDHEN and CDR2 SYDVKM. Trimming cost V 6 bases and J 4 bases; bases outside gene matches: 7. For the CDR3, the DNA is TGTGCCAGCAGACAAGCTAGCGGGGGGGCATACGAGCAGTACTTC. This codes for CASRQASGGAYEQYF.